What follows is one TCR beta chain and its context. This clonotype has a single count. Which antigen it targets is not known. Possible read error: a much larger clone is one base away. The data derive from a study of blood T cells in healthy people across ages (dated by TCRdb to the mid-2010s). With respect to the entire study: In model experiments, roughly one uniquely barcoded TCR beta cDNA molecule per two T cells was captured by template switching. Age-related changes in TCR beta repertoire diversity were measured in the study by deep sequencing normalized with unique cDNA molecular identifiers. The donors were divided into four age groups: young (average approximately 17 years), middle-aged (under 40), aged (about 60) and long-lived (about 80). For two donors (one aged 18 to 29 and one aged 80 or older), the study analyzed two additional independent replicas of 1 million unique cDNA reads from the same blood draw. Study-wide conclusions, independent of this receptor: Donor CMV infection status was unknown, potentially confounding age-related changes in expanded clonotypes. Estimates of total diversity from one million sequenced T cells were regarded as lower bounds and underestimates. Conclusive comparison of naive and antigen-experienced compartments was prevented by the profiling of bulk unsorted PBMCs. Observed TCR beta diversity per million T cells fell roughly linearly with age, and a significant reduction was already apparent by age around 36. A strong correlation was found between observed TCR beta diversity and the percentage of naive T cells measured by flow cytometry. Compared with the aged group, more naive CD4+ T cells, fewer expanded clones and increased TCR diversity were shown by the long-lived group, suggesting age selection.

The CDR3, cysteine through phenylalanine, is 16 amino acids long. Solely the CDR3 DNA is kept, with 48 bases framed from the first base. Clipping removes 4 bases from V and 2 bases from J, with 8 as the unmatched junction base count. As encoded in the germline V gene, CDR1 is SGHRS while CDR2 is YFSETQ. Libraries came from 5' RACE. Sequencer: Illumina HiSeq 2500. A second PCR of roughly 7 to 11 cycles was performed with a sample-barcoded 5' primer and a J-beta primer mix. A template-switch 5' adaptor carrying 12 random nucleotides introduced a unique molecular identifier onto each TCR beta cDNA molecule. At least 2.5 million CDR3-containing paired-end reads were obtained from each sample. First-strand cDNA synthesis was performed from all RNA using the Mint cDNA synthesis kit, with priming by a TRBC-specific oligonucleotide. All cDNA was treated with uracil-DNA glycosylase and then went through a first 18-cycle PCR with the universal primers M1SS and BC2_uni_R. For the original study's pipeline: Normalization of each sample was performed by random selection of 1 million high-quality reads, each carrying a distinct molecular identifier. Reads sharing molecular identifiers were discarded rather than binned into consensus sequences. CDR3 identification, clonotype clustering and error correction used MiTCR with a Q25 quality threshold and the strictest error-elimination algorithm. A nonparametric unseen species model with Euler transformation was used to estimate a lower bound on total TCR beta diversity. TCRdb reworked the public reads: Q25 trimming with fastp, MiXCR clone assembly, productive beta chains retained. Duplicate CDR3 protein sequences are folded into a single record with the most common DNA and genes. TCRdb's processing, not the study's, gives the V and J calls here. The sample table lists approximately 490,000 distinct CDR3 sequences, more than 20% of them with a count of one. The ten biggest clones cover around 10% of the sample.

Systemically healthy Caucasian individuals from Russia, some 38 in total and aged roughly 6 to 100 years, were included as donors. Around 9.8 milliliters of peripheral blood were collected from each donor into EDTA-treated Vacutainer tubes. PBMCs were isolated by Ficoll-Paque density-gradient centrifugation, with at least 6.5 million obtained per sample. Trizol reagent was used to extract total RNA from PBMCs, with at least 5.5 micrograms per sample. The percentages of naive CD45RAhigh/CD27high T cells were determined by flow cytometry on a PBMC aliquot from every donor. The sample was also linked to a second study, of T cells of mothers and their children. As that second paper reports: Nine systemically healthy Caucasian individuals served as donors, namely three mothers together with their six children. cDNA synthesis consumed the entire amount of extracted RNA, loaded at around 1.5 ug RNA in each 15 ul reaction. In the second PCR, sample barcodes and 2-4 random nucleotides were introduced via the M1S primer. Over 8 million TCR beta CDR3 reads came from each mother, compared with some 3 million reads from each child. In both related and unrelated pairs, thymic selection shapes the output of TCR recombination in a similar way, with inherited differences having only a minor effect. Normalized repertoire overlap was always slightly but never significantly higher in related than unrelated mother-child pairs. Persistent microchimeric T cell clones were not detected, at a sensitivity of approximately 100 clones per million clonotypes. To look for features that set related mother-child pairs apart from unrelated individuals, the researchers ran deep NGS to compare the TCR beta repertoires of mothers and children. On average, the children were approximately 11 +/- 4 years old, while the mothers were around 42 +/- 4 years old. After adapter ligation with NEBNext reagents, the libraries were sequenced on Illumina HiSeq 2000 with 100+100 nt paired-end reads. To prevent cross-contamination, the mother and child libraries were prepared one month apart and sequenced in separate runs. For each donor, between about 500,000 and 2,200,000 distinct TCR beta clonotypes were identified. Naive TCR beta clonotypes were estimated from low-frequency clonotypes matched to each donor's FACS-determined naive share, without sorting.

This receptor was obtained from a boy aged 5-17 years in good health. Sequencing was done on a sample of blood. In this chain, TRBV5-1 is recombined with TRBJ2-1, with TRBD2 matching 8 junction bases. The CDR3 region: CASSLTSVGTYNEQFF. At the DNA level, the sequence is TGCGCCAGCAGCCTGACTAGCGTGGGGACCTACAATGAGCAGTTCTTC.